One T cell receptor (beta chain) is described in this entry. This record comes from a study of blood T cell repertoires in COVID-19. Libraries were prepared by immunoSEQ multiplex PCR; TCRdb keeps only in-frame clonotypes and omits some of them. The table lists 50,000 or so clones, more than 90% of them singletons, with nearly 10% in the top ten. Trimming left V 1 base short and J 3 bases short, with 14 bases between. Germline V gene sequence: CDR1 LGHNA, CDR2 YSLEER. This CDR3 is built from 16 residues. The origin of this receptor is a woman older than 75 with acute or convalescent COVID-19. The sample taken for sequencing was peripheral blood. This chain links TRBV4-3 with TRBJ2-3; D possibly corresponds to TRBD2 (7 bases). In DNA form, the CDR3 reads TGCGCCAGCAGCCAAGGGGGGCGGGGGATGACAGATACGCAGTATTTT. Its translation: CASSQGGRGMTDTQYF.